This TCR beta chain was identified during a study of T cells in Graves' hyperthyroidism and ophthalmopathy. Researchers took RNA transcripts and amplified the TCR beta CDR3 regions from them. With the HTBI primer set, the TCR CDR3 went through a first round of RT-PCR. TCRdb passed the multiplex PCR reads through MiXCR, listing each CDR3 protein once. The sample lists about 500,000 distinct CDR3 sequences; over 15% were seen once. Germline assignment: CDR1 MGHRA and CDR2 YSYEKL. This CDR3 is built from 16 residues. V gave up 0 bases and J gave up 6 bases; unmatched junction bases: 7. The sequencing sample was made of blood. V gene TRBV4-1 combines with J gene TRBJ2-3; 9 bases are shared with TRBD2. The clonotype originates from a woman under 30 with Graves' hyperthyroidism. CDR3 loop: CASSQDGAGGLDTQYF. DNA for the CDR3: TGCGCCAGCAGCCAAGATGGGGCGGGAGGGTTGGATACGCAGTATTTT.